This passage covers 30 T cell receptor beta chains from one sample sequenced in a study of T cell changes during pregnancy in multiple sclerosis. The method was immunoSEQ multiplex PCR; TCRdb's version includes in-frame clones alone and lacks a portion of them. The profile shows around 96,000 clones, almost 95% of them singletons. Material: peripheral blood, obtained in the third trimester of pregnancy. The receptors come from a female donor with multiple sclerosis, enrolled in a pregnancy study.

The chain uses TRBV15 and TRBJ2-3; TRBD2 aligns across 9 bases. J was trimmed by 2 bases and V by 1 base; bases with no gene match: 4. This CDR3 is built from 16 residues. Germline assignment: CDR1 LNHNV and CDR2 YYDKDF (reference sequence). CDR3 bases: TGTGCCACCAGCAGAGGGGCTAGCGGGGACACAGATACGCAGTATTTT. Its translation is CATSRGASGDTDTQYF.

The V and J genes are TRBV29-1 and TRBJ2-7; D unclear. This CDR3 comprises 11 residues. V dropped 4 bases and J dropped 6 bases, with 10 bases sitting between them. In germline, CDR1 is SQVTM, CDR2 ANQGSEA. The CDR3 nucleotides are TGCAGCGTTGTAAGAGGTATCGAGCAGTACTTC. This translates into CSVVRGIEQYF.

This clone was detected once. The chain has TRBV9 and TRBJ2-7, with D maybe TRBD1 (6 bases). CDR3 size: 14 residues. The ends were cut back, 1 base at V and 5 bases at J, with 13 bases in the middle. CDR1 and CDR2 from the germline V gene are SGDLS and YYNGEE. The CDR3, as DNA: TGTGCCAGCAGCGTAAGGGGGACCGTCGACGAGCAGTACTTC. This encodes CASSVRGTVDEQYF.

The CDR3 loop is CASAYHGGRFQETQYF. As DNA, the CDR3 is TGCGCCAGCGCCTACCATGGCGGTCGATTCCAAGAGACCCAGTACTTC. The chain carries TRBV5-1 and TRBJ2-5; unclear D gene. Germline CDR1 is SGHRS and CDR2 is YFSETQ. V lost 7 bases and J lost 1, with 20 bases in between. This CDR3 is built from 16 residues.

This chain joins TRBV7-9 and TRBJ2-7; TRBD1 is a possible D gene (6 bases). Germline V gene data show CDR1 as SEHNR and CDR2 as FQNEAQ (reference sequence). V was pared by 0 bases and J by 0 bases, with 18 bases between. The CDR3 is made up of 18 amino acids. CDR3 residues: CASSLAGGDSRASYEQYF. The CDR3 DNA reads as TGTGCCAGCAGCTTAGCTGGGGGCGACTCTAGGGCCTCCTACGAGCAGTACTTC.

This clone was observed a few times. CDR3 sequence (DNA): TGTGCCAGCAGTTTTGTGTTTCGCCAGGGGTCTGGCTACACCTTC. This codes for CASSFVFRQGSGYTF. This chain connects TRBV28 to TRBJ1-2, with D tentatively TRBD1 (6 bases). Trimming stripped 3 bases from V and 7 bases from J, with 18 bases between. Germline V CDR1 and CDR2: MDHEN, SYDVKM. The CDR3 runs to 15 residues.

The CDR3 sequence: CASSLGGRGTGELFF. DNA of the CDR3: TGCGCCAGCAGCTTAGGGGGCCGAGGCACCGGGGAGCTGTTTTTT. The J gene is TRBJ2-2, the V gene TRBV5-1, with 7 bases matching TRBD1. The J segment lost 4 bases and the V segment lost 2 bases, leaving 5 bases of the junction unmatched. Germline-derived CDR1 and CDR2 are SGHRS and YFSETQ. CDR3 size: 15 residues.

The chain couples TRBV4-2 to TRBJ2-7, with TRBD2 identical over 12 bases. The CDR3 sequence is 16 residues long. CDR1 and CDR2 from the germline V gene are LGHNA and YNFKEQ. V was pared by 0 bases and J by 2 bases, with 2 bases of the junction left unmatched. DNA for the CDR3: TGTGCCAGCAGCCAAGAACTAGCGGGAGGCGCCTACGAGCAGTACTTC. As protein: CASSQELAGGAYEQYF.

The CDR3: CASSPYGETQYF. In DNA, the CDR3 is TGTGCCAGCAGTCCGTACGGGGAGACCCAGTACTTC. J is TRBJ2-5 and V is TRBV28; D not certain. The germline V gene encodes CDR1 MDHEN and CDR2 SYDVKM. The ends were cut back, 5 bases at V and 5 bases at J, with 9 bases in the middle. There are 12 residues in the CDR3. Full variable domain (missing parts from reference TRBV28 and TRBJ2-5): DVKVTQSSRYLVKRTGEKVFLECVQDMDHENMFWYRQDPGLGLRLIYFSYDVKMKEKGDIPEGYSVSREKKERFSLILESASTNQTSMYLCASSPYGETQYFGPGTRLLVL.

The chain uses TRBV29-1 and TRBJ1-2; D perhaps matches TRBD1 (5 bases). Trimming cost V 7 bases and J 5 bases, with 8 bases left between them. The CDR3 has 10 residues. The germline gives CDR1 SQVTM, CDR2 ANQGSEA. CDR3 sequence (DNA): TGCAGCGCCCCAGGGTATGGCTACACCTTC. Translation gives CSAPGYGYTF. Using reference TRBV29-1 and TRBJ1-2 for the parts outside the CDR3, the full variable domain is SAVISQKPSRDICQRGTSLTIQCQVDSQVTMMFWYRQQPGQSLTLIATANQGSEATYESGFVIDKFPISRPNLTFSTLTVSNMSPEDSSIYLCSAPGYGYTFGSGTRLTVV.

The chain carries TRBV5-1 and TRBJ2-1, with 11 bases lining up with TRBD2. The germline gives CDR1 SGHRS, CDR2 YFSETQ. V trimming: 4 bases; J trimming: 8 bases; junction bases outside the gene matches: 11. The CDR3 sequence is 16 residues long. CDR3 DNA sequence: TGCGCCAGCAGCCCAATTACTAGCGGGAGAGGGGATGAGCAGTTCTTC. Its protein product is CASSPITSGRGDEQFF.

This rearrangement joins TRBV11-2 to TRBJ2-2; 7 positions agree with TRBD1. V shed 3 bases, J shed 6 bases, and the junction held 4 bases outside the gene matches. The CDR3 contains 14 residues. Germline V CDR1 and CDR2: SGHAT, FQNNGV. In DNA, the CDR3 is TGTGCCAGCAGCTTTTCGACAGGGCCCGGGGAGCTGTTTTTT. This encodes CASSFSTGPGELFF. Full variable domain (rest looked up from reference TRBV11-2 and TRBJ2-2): EAGVAQSPRYKIIEKRQSVAFWCNPISGHATLYWYQQILGQGPKLLIQFQNNGVVDDSQLPKDRFSAERLKGVDSTLKIQPAKLEDSAVYLCASSFSTGPGELFFGEGSRLTVL.

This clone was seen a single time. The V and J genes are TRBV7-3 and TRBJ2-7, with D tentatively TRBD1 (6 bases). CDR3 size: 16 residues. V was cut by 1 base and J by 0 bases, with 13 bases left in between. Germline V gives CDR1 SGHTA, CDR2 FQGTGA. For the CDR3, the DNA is TGTGCCAGCAGCTTAAAGACAGGACCCAGCTCCTACGAGCAGTACTTC. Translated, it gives CASSLKTGPSSYEQYF.

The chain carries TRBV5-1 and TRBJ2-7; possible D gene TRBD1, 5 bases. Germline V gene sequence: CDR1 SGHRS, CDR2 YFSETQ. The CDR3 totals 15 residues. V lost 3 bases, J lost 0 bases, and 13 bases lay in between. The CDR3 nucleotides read TGCGCCAGCAGCTCCTCAGGGTTCGGCTCCTACGAGCAGTACTTC. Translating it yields CASSSSGFGSYEQYF.

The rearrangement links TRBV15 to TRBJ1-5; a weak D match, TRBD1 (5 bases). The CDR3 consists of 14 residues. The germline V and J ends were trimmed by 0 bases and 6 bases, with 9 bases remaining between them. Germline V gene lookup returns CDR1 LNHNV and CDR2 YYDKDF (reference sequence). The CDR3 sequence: CATSRDRGGQPQHF. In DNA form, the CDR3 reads TGTGCCACCAGCAGAGATAGGGGTGGTCAGCCCCAGCATTTT.

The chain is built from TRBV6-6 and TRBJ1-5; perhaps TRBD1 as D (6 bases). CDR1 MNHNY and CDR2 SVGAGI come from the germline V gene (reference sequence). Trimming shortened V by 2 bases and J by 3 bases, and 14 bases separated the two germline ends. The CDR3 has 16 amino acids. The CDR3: CASSYRNRDTNQPQHF. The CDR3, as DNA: TGTGCCAGCAGTTACCGAAACAGGGATACCAATCAGCCCCAGCATTTT.

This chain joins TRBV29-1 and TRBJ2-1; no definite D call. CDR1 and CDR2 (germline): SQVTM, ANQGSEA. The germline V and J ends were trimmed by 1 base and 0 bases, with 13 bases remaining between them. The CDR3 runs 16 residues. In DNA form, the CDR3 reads TGCAGCGTTGAAGGGTTAGCAGCGAGCTCCTACAATGAGCAGTTCTTC. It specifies CSVEGLAASSYNEQFF.

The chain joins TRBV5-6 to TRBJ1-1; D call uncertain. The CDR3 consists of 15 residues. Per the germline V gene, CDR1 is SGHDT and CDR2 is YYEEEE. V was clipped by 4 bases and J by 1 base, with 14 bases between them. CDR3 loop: CASSRRWRRNTEAFF. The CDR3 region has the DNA TGTGCCAGCAGCCGGAGGTGGAGGAGGAACACTGAAGCTTTCTTT.

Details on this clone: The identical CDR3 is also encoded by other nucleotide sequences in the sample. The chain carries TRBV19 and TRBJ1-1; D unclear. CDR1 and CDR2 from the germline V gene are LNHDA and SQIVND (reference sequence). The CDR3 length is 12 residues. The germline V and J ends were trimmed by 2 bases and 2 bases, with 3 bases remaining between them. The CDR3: CASSIQNTEAFF. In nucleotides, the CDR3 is TGTGCCAGTAGTATACAAAACACTGAAGCTTTCTTT.

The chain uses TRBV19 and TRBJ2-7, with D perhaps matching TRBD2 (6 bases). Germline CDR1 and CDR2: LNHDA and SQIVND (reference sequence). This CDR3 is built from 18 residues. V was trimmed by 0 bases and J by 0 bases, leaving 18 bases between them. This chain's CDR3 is CASSIEFSGSASSYEQYF. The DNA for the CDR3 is TGTGCCAGTAGTATAGAGTTCAGCGGGTCTGCAAGCTCCTACGAGCAGTACTTC.

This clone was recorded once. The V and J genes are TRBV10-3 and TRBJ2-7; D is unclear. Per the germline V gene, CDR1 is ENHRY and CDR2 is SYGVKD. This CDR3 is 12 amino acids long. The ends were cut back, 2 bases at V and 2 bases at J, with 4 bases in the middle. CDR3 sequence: CAISETTYEQYF. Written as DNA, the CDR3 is TGTGCCATCAGTGAGACTACCTACGAGCAGTACTTC.

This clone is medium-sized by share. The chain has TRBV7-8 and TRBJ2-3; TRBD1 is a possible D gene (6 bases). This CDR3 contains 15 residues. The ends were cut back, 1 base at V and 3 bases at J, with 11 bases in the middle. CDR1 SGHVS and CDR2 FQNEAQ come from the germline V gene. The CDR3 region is CASSLGTGLTDTQYF. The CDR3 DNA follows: TGTGCCAGCAGCTTAGGTACAGGGCTTACAGATACGCAGTATTTT.

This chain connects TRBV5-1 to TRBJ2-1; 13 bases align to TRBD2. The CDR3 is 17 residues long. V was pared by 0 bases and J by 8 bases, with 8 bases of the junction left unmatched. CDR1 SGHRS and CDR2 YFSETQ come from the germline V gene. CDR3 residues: CASSLGGRTSGSDEQFF. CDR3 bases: TGCGCCAGCAGCTTGGGGGGAAGGACTAGCGGGAGCGATGAGCAGTTCTTC.

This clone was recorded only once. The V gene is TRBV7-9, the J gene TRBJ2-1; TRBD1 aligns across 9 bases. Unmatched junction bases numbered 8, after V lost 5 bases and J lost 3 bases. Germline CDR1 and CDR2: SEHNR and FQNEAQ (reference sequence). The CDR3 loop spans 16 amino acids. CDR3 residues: CASSPTDRGNYNEQFF. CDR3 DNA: TGTGCCAGCAGCCCTACGGACAGGGGTAACTACAATGAGCAGTTCTTC.

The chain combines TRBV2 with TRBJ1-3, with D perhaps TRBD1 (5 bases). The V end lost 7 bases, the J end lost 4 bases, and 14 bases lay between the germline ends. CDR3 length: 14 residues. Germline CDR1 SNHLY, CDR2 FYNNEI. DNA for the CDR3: TGTGCCAGCACACCCAGGGTCTCAGGAAACACCATATATTTT. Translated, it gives CASTPRVSGNTIYF.

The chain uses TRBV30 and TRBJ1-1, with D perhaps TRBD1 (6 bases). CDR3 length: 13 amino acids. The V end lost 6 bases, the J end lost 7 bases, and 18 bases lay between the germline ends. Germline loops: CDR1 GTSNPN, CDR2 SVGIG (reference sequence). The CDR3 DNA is TGTGCCTGCCCAAACGACCAGGGGATTGAAGCTTTCTTT. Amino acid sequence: CACPNDQGIEAFF.

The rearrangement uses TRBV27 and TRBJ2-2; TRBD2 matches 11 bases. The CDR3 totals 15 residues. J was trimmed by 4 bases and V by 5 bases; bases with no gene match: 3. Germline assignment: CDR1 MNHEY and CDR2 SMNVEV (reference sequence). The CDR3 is CASSPGLAGTGELFF. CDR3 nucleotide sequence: TGTGCCAGCAGTCCCGGACTAGCGGGCACCGGGGAGCTGTTTTTT.

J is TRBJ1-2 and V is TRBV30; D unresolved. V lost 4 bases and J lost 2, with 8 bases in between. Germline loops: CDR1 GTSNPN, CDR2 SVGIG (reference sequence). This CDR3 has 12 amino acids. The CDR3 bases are TGTGCCTGGATCGGAGACAACTATGGCTACACCTTC. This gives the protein CAWIGDNYGYTF.

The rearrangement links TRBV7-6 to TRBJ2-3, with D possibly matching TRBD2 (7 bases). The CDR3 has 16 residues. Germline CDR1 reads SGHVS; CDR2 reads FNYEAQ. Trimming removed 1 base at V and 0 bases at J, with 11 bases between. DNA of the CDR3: TGTGCCAGCAGCTTAGGGGGGGGCCTTAGCACAGATACGCAGTATTTT. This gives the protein CASSLGGGLSTDTQYF.

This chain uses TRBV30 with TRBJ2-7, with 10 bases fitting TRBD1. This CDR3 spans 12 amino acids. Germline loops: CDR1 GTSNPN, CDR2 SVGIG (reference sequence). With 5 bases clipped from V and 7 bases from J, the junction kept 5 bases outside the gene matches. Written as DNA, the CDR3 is TGTGCCTGGGGGGACAGGGGTAATGAGCAGTACTTC. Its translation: CAWGDRGNEQYF.